Presented here are 17 T cell receptor beta chains from one specimen sequenced in a study of control samples from healthy donors and cancer patients. Assay used: immunoSEQ multiplex PCR; TCRdb lists only in-frame clones, some missing. The sample yields around 180,000 clones, roughly 94% seen once. The sequencing sample was made of blood. These receptors were taken from a woman under 30 in good health.

This chain links TRBV5-6 with TRBJ1-1, with D possibly being TRBD1 (6 bases). The CDR3 is made up of 14 amino acids. The V and J ends lost 0 bases and 3 bases respectively, with 9 bases between them. CDR1 and CDR2 (germline): SGHDT, YYEEEE. The CDR3 bases are TGTGCCAGCAGCTTGGAGGGGGATGACACTGAAGCTTTCTTT. This sequence encodes CASSLEGDDTEAFF.

V gene TRBV7-9 combines with J gene TRBJ1-4, with D tentatively TRBD1 (5 bases). CDR1 is SEHNR and CDR2 is FQNEAQ in the germline V gene (reference sequence). The CDR3 covers 14 residues. Trimming took off 1 base at V and 3 bases at J, with 6 bases between the two ends. The DNA for the CDR3 is TGTGCCAGCAGCTTAGACAGGCCTAATGAAAAACTGTTTTTT. As protein: CASSLDRPNEKLFF.

The CDR3 sequence is CASRSLGGEQYF. CDR3 nucleotide sequence: TGTGCCAGCAGATCACTGGGGGGCGAGCAGTACTTC. The gene calls are TRBV6-5 and TRBJ2-7, with D maybe TRBD2 (6 bases). The germline V gene has CDR1 MNHEY and CDR2 SVGAGI. CDR3 length: 12 residues. V lost 6 bases and J 6 bases, leaving 12 bases between the germline ends.

This sequence joins TRBV7-6 and TRBJ2-5, with a possible D match to TRBD1 (6 bases). From germline, CDR1 is SGHVS and CDR2 FNYEAQ. The CDR3 contains 13 residues. With 5 bases removed from V and 2 bases from J, the gap between germline ends came to 9 bases. The CDR3: CASSRDTQETQYF. The CDR3 nucleotides are TGTGCCAGCAGCCGGGACACACAAGAGACCCAGTACTTC.

The chain recombines TRBV5-1 with TRBJ1-1; no reliable D call. Germline V gene sequence: CDR1 SGHRS, CDR2 YFSETQ. This CDR3 comprises 15 residues. V was pared by 4 bases and J by 1 base, with 14 bases between. In DNA, the CDR3 is TGCGCCAGCAGCACTTCTAGTAATCCGAACACTGAAGCTTTCTTT. Protein product: CASSTSSNPNTEAFF. Full variable domain (outside the CDR3, taken from reference TRBV5-1 and TRBJ1-1): KAGVTQTPRYLIKTRGQQVTLSCSPISGHRSVSWYQQTPGQGLQFLFEYFSETQRNKGNFPGRFSGRQFSNSRSEMNVSTLELGDSALYLCASSTSSNPNTEAFFGQGTRLTVV.

The rearrangement links TRBV6-1 to TRBJ1-5; TRBD1 matches at 9 bases. V lost 4 bases and J lost 1; bases outside the gene matches: 14. This CDR3 has 19 amino acids. The V gene's germline CDR1 is MNHNS and CDR2 SASEGT. CDR3 bases: TGTGCCAGCAGTGTAGTGTTGGGACAGGGTAATTTGAGCAATCAGCCCCAGCATTTT. Residues: CASSVVLGQGNLSNQPQHF.

V is TRBV5-4 and J is TRBJ2-7; D gene uncertain. V was pared by 4 bases and J by 3 bases, with 11 bases between. The germline CDR1 and CDR2 sequences are SGHNT and YYREEE (reference sequence). The CDR3 sequence is 13 residues long. CDR3 region: CASSPGHFYEQYF. CDR3 DNA sequence: TGTGCCAGCAGCCCCGGGCACTTCTACGAGCAGTACTTC.

The gene calls are TRBV11-3 and TRBJ2-2; D call uncertain. Germline V gives CDR1 SGHNT, CDR2 YENEEA. This CDR3 contains 12 residues. Trimming took 2 bases from V and 6 from J, leaving 4 bases between them. The CDR3 DNA sequence: TGTGCCAGCAGCTTAACGTCCGGGGAGCTGTTTTTT. Translated: CASSLTSGELFF.

This clone has just one count. The chain joins TRBV7-2 to TRBJ1-2; a possible D gene is TRBD1 (6 bases). The CDR3 totals 14 residues. Looked up from germline, CDR1 is SGHTA and CDR2 is FQGNSA. Trimming cost V 5 bases and J 4 bases, with 14 bases left between them. CDR3 sequence reads: CASSAQGTFYGYTF. CDR3 DNA: TGTGCCAGCAGCGCACAGGGAACTTTCTATGGCTACACCTTC.

This sequence joins TRBV5-6 and TRBJ1-6; D may be TRBD1 (5 bases). The CDR3 is made up of 14 amino acids. The V end lost 4 bases, the J end lost 4 bases, and 9 bases lay between the germline ends. Germline CDR1 is SGHDT and CDR2 is YYEEEE. The DNA for the CDR3 is TGTGCCAGCAGCCCCAGGGTATATAATTCACCCCTCCACTTT. Translation gives CASSPRVYNSPLHF.

The rearrangement uses TRBV29-1 and TRBJ2-7, with D possibly TRBD1 on 5 matching bases. In germline, CDR1 is SQVTM, CDR2 ANQGSEA. The ends were cut back, 4 bases at V and 2 bases at J, with 9 bases in the middle. The CDR3 extends over 12 amino acids. CDR3 coding DNA: TGCAGCGTTGTAGGACAAACCTACGAGCAGTACTTC. The encoded protein is CSVVGQTYEQYF.

J is TRBJ1-1 and V is TRBV7-9, with TRBD1 matching over 8 bases. V lost 5 bases to trimming and J lost 1 base; unmatched junction nucleotides: 3. The germline V gene has CDR1 SEHNR and CDR2 FQNEAQ (reference sequence). This CDR3 has 14 amino acids. This CDR3 is CASSVGQANTEAFF. CDR3 bases: TGTGCCAGCAGCGTGGGACAGGCGAACACTGAAGCTTTCTTT.

This chain connects TRBV10-1 to TRBJ2-3; 8 positions agree with TRBD1. The germline CDR1 and CDR2 sequences are WNHNN and SYGVQD (reference sequence). J gave up 5 bases and V 4 bases, and 8 bases lay outside the gene matches. The CDR3 consists of 15 residues. The chain's CDR3 is CASSGQGLGKDTQYF. The CDR3 nucleotides read TGCGCCAGCAGTGGACAGGGGTTGGGAAAAGATACGCAGTATTTT.

The chain links TRBV7-9 to TRBJ2-7; either TRBD1 or TRBD2 may supply D (6 bases each). Trimming took 2 bases from V and 0 from J, leaving 23 bases between them. Germline assignment: CDR1 SEHNR and CDR2 FQNEAQ (reference sequence). The CDR3 spans 19 residues. CDR3 DNA: TGTGCCAGCAGCTTAAAATCGGGGGCCCAGAGAGTTCCCTCCTACGAGCAGTACTTC. Protein sequence: CASSLKSGAQRVPSYEQYF.

V is TRBV3-1 (or the pseudogene TRBV3-2) and J is TRBJ2-5, with D possibly being TRBD1 (5 bases). V was clipped by 4 bases and J by 1 base, with 10 bases between them. Germline lookup yields CDR1 LGHDT and CDR2 YNNKEL (reference sequence). The CDR3 extends over 14 amino acids. The CDR3 region is CASSLRTPQETQYF. The CDR3 bases are TGTGCCAGCAGCCTGAGGACACCCCAAGAGACCCAGTACTTC.

The V call is TRBV19, the J call TRBJ1-2, with D uncertain. Germline V gene sequence: CDR1 LNHDA, CDR2 SQIVND (reference sequence). This CDR3 is 13 amino acids long. V was trimmed by 6 bases and J by 3 bases, leaving 11 bases between them. The CDR3 loop reads CASRPSSHYGYTF. The CDR3, as DNA: TGTGCCAGTAGACCCAGCTCGCACTATGGCTACACCTTC.

The rearrangement links TRBV5-6 to TRBJ1-1; 7 bases map to TRBD1. Losses at the gene ends were 3 bases for V and 10 bases for J; bases not matched to a gene: 18. Germline V gene data show CDR1 as SGHDT and CDR2 as YYEEEE. CDR3 size: 16 residues. In DNA, the CDR3 is TGTGCCAGCAGCTCCTGGGACAGTCGAGGGTCCCGAAGAGCTTTCTTT. Translating it yields CASSSWDSRGSRRAFF.